These T cell receptor beta chains were read from a single sample in a study of lymphopenia after photon versus proton radiotherapy. Sequenced by immunoSEQ multiplex PCR; TCRdb stores in-frame clones only, minus some. This repertoire shows some 30,000 clones, approximately 90% found once; its top ten account for 50%. Sequences were derived from peripheral blood, sampled from a patient treated with proton-based radiotherapy. The receptor source for this set is a woman in her sixties with cholangiocarcinoma. Some clones in this sample may be carry-over from other donors' samples. The CDR3 runs from the conserved cysteine through the conserved F or W. A D gene is named only where the DNA matches it firmly. Some rows have no size entry. The others give once, few or many, or a class for an expanded clone.

v_gene: TRBV5-4; j_gene: TRBJ2-2; abundance: .; d_gene: .; CDR3nt: TGTGCCAGCAGCTTGGCCACAACAACCGGGGAGCTGTTTTTT; CDR3aa: CASSLATTTGELFF
v_gene: TRBV7-8; j_gene: TRBJ1-5; abundance: few; d_gene: .; CDR3nt: TGTGCCAGCAGCTTAGAGTACTATCAGCCCCAGCATTTT; CDR3aa: CASSLEYYQPQHF
v_gene: TRBV6-5; j_gene: TRBJ2-1; abundance: .; d_gene: .; CDR3nt: TGTGCCAGCAGTTACTCGTTCTTGGGCCTTTCCGCTGAGCAGTTCTTC; CDR3aa: CASSYSFLGLSAEQFF
v_gene: TRBV6-5; j_gene: TRBJ2-1; abundance: .; d_gene: .; CDR3nt: TGTGCCAGCAGTTACTCGGTCACTAGCTCCTACAATGAGCAGTTCTTC; CDR3aa: CASSYSVTSSYNEQFF
v_gene: TRBV10-3; j_gene: TRBJ1-5; abundance: .; d_gene: .; CDR3nt: TGTGCCATCAGTGCAGTCAATCAGCCCCAGCATTTT; CDR3aa: CAISAVNQPQHF
v_gene: TRBV11-2; j_gene: TRBJ1-1; abundance: .; d_gene: .; CDR3nt: TGTGCCAGCAGCTTAGTTTGGGGGGGCAGGACTGAAGCTTTCTTT; CDR3aa: CASSLVWGGRTEAFF
v_gene: TRBV27; j_gene: TRBJ1-2; abundance: few; d_gene: .; CDR3nt: TGTGCCAGCAGTTTATTCAGGCCTTCTGATGGCTACACCTTC; CDR3aa: CASSLFRPSDGYTF
v_gene: TRBV6-6; j_gene: TRBJ2-7; abundance: once; d_gene: .; CDR3nt: TGTGCCAGCAGGGCGTCAGGGGAGCCTAACGAGCAGTACTTC; CDR3aa: CASRASGEPNEQYF
v_gene: TRBV12-5; j_gene: TRBJ2-3; abundance: .; d_gene: TRBD2; CDR3nt: TGTGCTAGTGGTTTGGTAGAAGGACTAGCGGGAGTCACAGATACGCAGTATTTT; CDR3aa: CASGLVEGLAGVTDTQYF
v_gene: TRBV11-1; j_gene: TRBJ2-5; abundance: once; d_gene: .; CDR3nt: TGTGCCAGCAGCCGGGGACAAGGAGAGACCCAGTACTTC; CDR3aa: CASSRGQGETQYF
v_gene: TRBV9; j_gene: TRBJ2-1; abundance: .; d_gene: TRBD1; CDR3nt: TGTGCCAGCAGCTCCACGACAGGGTTATACAATGAGCAGTTCTTC; CDR3aa: CASSSTTGLYNEQFF
v_gene: TRBV18; j_gene: TRBJ2-4; abundance: .; d_gene: .; CDR3nt: TGTGCCAGCTCACCAGGGGCGGAAAACATTCAGTACTTC; CDR3aa: CASSPGAENIQYF
v_gene: TRBV23-1; j_gene: TRBJ1-4; abundance: .; d_gene: TRBD1; CDR3nt: TGCGCCAGCAGTCAAAATCCGGGACAGTTTTTTCCAGCTAATGAAAAACTGTTTTTT; CDR3aa: CASSQNPGQFFPANEKLFF
v_gene: TRBV30; j_gene: TRBJ2-1; abundance: .; d_gene: .; CDR3nt: TGTGCCTGGAGTGTACTGAAGAGCTCCTACAATGAGCAGTTCTTC; CDR3aa: CAWSVLKSSYNEQFF
v_gene: TRBV6-5; j_gene: TRBJ1-1; abundance: .; d_gene: TRBD1; CDR3nt: TGTGCCAGCAGTTCCCAAGGGACAGGGACTGAAGCTTTCTTT; CDR3aa: CASSSQGTGTEAFF
v_gene: TRBV9; j_gene: TRBJ2-1; abundance: once; d_gene: TRBD1; CDR3nt: TGTGCCAGCAGCCCCCAGGGACAGGGCTACAATGAGCAGTTCTTC; CDR3aa: CASSPQGQGYNEQFF